A single sample gave rise to the 29 T cell receptor beta chains below, sequenced in a study of T cells in Graves' hyperthyroidism and ophthalmopathy. TCR beta CDR3 regions were amplified from RNA. In the first-round RT-PCR of the TCR CDR3, the HTBI primer set was used. TCRdb ran MiXCR on the multiplex PCR reads and lists one entry per CDR3 protein. The table lists 92,000 or so distinct CDR3 sequences, about half of them singletons. Sample: blood. The receptors stem from a woman in her forties with Graves' hyperthyroidism.

The CDR3 nucleotides are TGCAGTGCTAGTGTCGGAAACCGCCCCCCCAAGACCCAGTACTTC. The encoded protein is CSASVGNRPPKTQYF. This chain uses TRBV20-1 with TRBJ2-5; D is undetermined. V lost 3 bases to trimming and J lost 6 bases, with 20 bases between them. The CDR3 runs to 15 residues. The germline gives CDR1 DFQATT, CDR2 SNEGSKA (reference sequence).

This clonotype was recorded only once. V usage is TRBV7-2 and J usage is TRBJ1-2; 8 nucleotides match TRBD1. The CDR3 runs 16 residues. In germline, CDR1 is SGHTA, CDR2 FQGNSA. V lost 6 bases to trimming and J lost 7 bases; unmatched junction nucleotides: 16. For the CDR3, the DNA is TGTGCCAGCAGTTACGGCGCAGGGGGCGCAATGCTTGGCTACACCTTC. It translates to CASSYGAGGAMLGYTF.

The V call is TRBV29-1, the J call TRBJ2-7; TRBD1 matches 7 bases. Germline lookup yields CDR1 SQVTM and CDR2 ANQGSEA. This CDR3 has 15 residues. The ends lost 1 base at V and 0 bases at J; junction bases unmatched: 6. CDR3 DNA sequence: TGCAGCGTTGAAGCGTGGGACAGAGGCTCCTACGAGCAGTACTTC. It encodes CSVEAWDRGSYEQYF.

This chain joins TRBV25-1 and TRBJ2-3; 8 positions agree with TRBD1. V dropped 6 bases and J dropped 2; count of bases not matched to a gene: 16. The CDR3 totals 18 residues. Germline assignment: CDR1 MGHDK and CDR2 SYGVNS. CDR3 nucleotide sequence: TGTGCCAGCAGAACTCGGCAATGGCAGGGGGCTTTCACAGATACGCAGTATTTT. Amino acids: CASRTRQWQGAFTDTQYF.

J is TRBJ2-3 and V is TRBV28; D is uncertain. The ends were cut back, 5 bases at V and 7 bases at J, with 10 bases in the middle. This CDR3 region has 12 residues. CDR1 and CDR2 (germline): MDHEN, SYDVKM. The CDR3 is CASSPNINTQYF. Written as DNA, the CDR3 is TGTGCCAGCAGTCCTAACATTAATACGCAGTATTTT.

This clonotype was found once. V gene TRBV7-2 combines with J gene TRBJ1-2; no clear D gene. The germline V gene has CDR1 SGHTA and CDR2 FQGNSA. Between the trimmed V and J ends, which lost 4 bases and 7 bases, there was a span of 4 bases. The CDR3 is 10 residues long. The CDR3 loop reads CASSSGGYTF. In nucleotides, the CDR3 is TGTGCCAGCAGCTCCGGTGGCTACACCTTC.

The chain couples TRBV7-9 to TRBJ1-1, with 9 bases identical to TRBD1. From germline, CDR1 is SEHNR and CDR2 FQNEAQ (reference sequence). This CDR3 spans 14 amino acids. The J segment lost 4 bases and the V segment lost 6 bases, leaving 6 bases of the junction unmatched. The CDR3 coding sequence is TGTGCCAGCAGTTGGAGGACAGGGGCCACTGAAGCTTTCTTT. Its protein product is CASSWRTGATEAFF.

This chain's CDR3 is CSVDWKMATGELFF. CDR3 DNA: TGCAGCGTAGATTGGAAGATGGCGACCGGGGAGCTGTTTTTT. This chain connects TRBV29-1 to TRBJ2-2; D is undetermined. CDR1 is SQVTM and CDR2 is ANQGSEA in the germline V gene. Trimming left V 6 bases short and J 5 bases short, with 16 bases between. This CDR3 is 14 amino acids long.

About this clonotype: Because the CDR3 is missing its conserved closing phenylalanine or tryptophan, this is likely a read error. The DNA is left out, because the CDR3 cannot be placed on it with certainty; the CDR3 is given as TCRdb lists it. The chain joins TRBV7-6 to TRBJ2-6. The CDR3 is 14 residues long, counting both termini. Per germline, CDR1 SGHVS and CDR2 FNYEAQ. The CDR3 region is CASSWFSGANVPTL.

The J gene is TRBJ2-3, the V gene TRBV5-1; D gene unclear. Germline values: CDR1 SGHRS, CDR2 YFSETQ. The CDR3 totals 12 residues. Trimming removed 7 bases from V and 5 bases from J, with 11 bases in between. CDR3 bases: TGCGCCAGCGGCTACGATGGAGATACGCAGTATTTT. Translating it yields CASGYDGDTQYF.

At least ten counts were recorded for this clonotype. The gene calls are TRBV7-2 and TRBJ2-7, with 9 bases aligning to TRBD2. V trimming: 5 bases; J trimming: 1 base; junction bases outside the gene matches: 6. The germline V gene has CDR1 SGHTA and CDR2 FQGNSA. CDR3 length: 15 amino acids. The CDR3 is CASSPNSGRSYEQYF. The CDR3, as DNA: TGTGCCAGCAGCCCGAATAGCGGGAGATCCTACGAGCAGTACTTC.

This clonotype appeared once. V gene TRBV9 combines with J gene TRBJ1-1; tentative D call: TRBD1 (5 bases). Per the germline V gene, CDR1 is SGDLS and CDR2 is YYNGEE. V lost 3 bases and J lost 3, with 15 bases in between. This CDR3 comprises 15 residues. CDR3 nucleotide sequence: TGTGCCAGCAGCGGTAGAGGGGAATGGCACACTGAAGCTTTCTTT. Its protein product is CASSGRGEWHTEAFF.

For this clonotype: A much larger clone lies one base from this, so it may be a read error. V usage is TRBV5-6 and J usage is TRBJ2-3, with TRBD1 as a possible D gene (5 bases). Germline values: CDR1 SGHDT, CDR2 YYEEEE. V was trimmed by 3 bases and J by 10 bases, leaving 15 bases between them. The CDR3 loop spans 13 amino acids. CDR3 amino acids: CASSWGLGDAQYF. The DNA for the CDR3 is TGTGCCAGCAGCTGGGGTCTAGGGGATGCGCAGTATTTT.

This clonotype has just one count. A much larger clone is a single base away; this may be a read error. This rearrangement joins TRBV5-1 to TRBJ1-3; D not certain. V was clipped by 4 bases and J by 4 bases, with 18 bases between them. Per the germline V gene, CDR1 is SGHRS and CDR2 is YFSETQ. The length of the CDR3 is 16 residues. CDR3 residues: CASSRTETTQGNTIYF. CDR3 bases: TGCGCCAGCAGCCGTACGGAGACAACGCAGGGAAACACCATATATTTT.

V and J are TRBV15 and TRBJ1-6, with unresolved D. Trimming removed 3 bases at V and 6 bases at J, with 9 bases between. This CDR3 region has 14 residues. In germline, CDR1 is LNHNV, CDR2 YYDKDF (reference sequence). CDR3 DNA sequence: TGTGCCACCAGCAGCCTAGGGCGTAATTCACCCCTCCACTTT. It specifies CATSSLGRNSPLHF. Supplemented by reference TRBV15 and TRBJ1-6, the full variable domain reads DAMVIQNPRYQVTQFGKPVTLSCSQTLNHNVMYWYQQKSSQAPKLLFHYYDKDFNNEADTPDNFQSRRPNTSFCFLDIRSPGLGDTAMYLCATSSLGRNSPLHFGNGTRLTVT.

This clonotype was detected many times. The J gene is TRBJ2-7, the V gene TRBV5-1, with D tentatively TRBD1 or TRBD2 (6 bases each). V dropped 0 bases and J dropped 5 bases, with 15 bases sitting between them. The germline V gene has CDR1 SGHRS and CDR2 YFSETQ. The CDR3 length is 15 residues. CDR3 protein: CASSLVGGTKDEQYF. The CDR3 DNA is TGCGCCAGCAGCTTGGTGGGCGGGACAAAGGACGAGCAGTACTTC.

This clonotype was counted at least ten times. The rearrangement links TRBV7-2 to TRBJ1-2; tentative D call: TRBD1 (5 bases). Germline V CDR1 and CDR2: SGHTA, FQGNSA. V lost 5 bases to trimming and J lost 3 bases, with 16 bases between them. The CDR3 covers 15 residues. The CDR3 DNA sequence: TGTGCCAGCAGCCAAGGCCCGCAGGGTCACTATGGCTACACCTTC. Its protein is CASSQGPQGHYGYTF.

The V and J genes are TRBV29-1 and TRBJ2-7, with D perhaps TRBD1 (6 bases). Germline V CDR1 and CDR2: SQVTM, ANQGSEA. The CDR3 spans 11 residues. CDR3 sequence (DNA): TGCAGTGTTACAGGGAGCTCCGAGCAGTACTTC. Translating it yields CSVTGSSEQYF.

The chain employs TRBV10-2 and TRBJ1-2, with D uncertain. V lost 0 bases and J 5 bases, leaving 10 bases between the germline ends. The CDR3 is made up of 14 amino acids. The germline gives CDR1 WSHSY, CDR2 SAAADI. CDR3 sequence (DNA): TGCGCCAGCAGTGAGTCGATGGGGAGGTATGGCTACACCTTC. Its protein product is CASSESMGRYGYTF.

The V call is TRBV25-1, the J call TRBJ2-7, with 8 bases matching TRBD1. Germline CDR1 and CDR2: MGHDK and SYGVNS. The CDR3 extends over 14 amino acids. V trimming: 3 bases; J trimming: 7 bases; junction bases outside the gene matches: 8. The CDR3 DNA follows: TGTGCCAGCAGTGAGAGGGGACAGGTTCGGGAGCAGTACTTC. Encoded protein: CASSERGQVREQYF.

This clonotype occurred once. CDR3 coding DNA: TGTGCCAGCAAGGATCCGGGACAGAGGAACTTCTATGGCTACACCTTC. Its translation: CASKDPGQRNFYGYTF. The V gene is TRBV25-1, the J gene TRBJ1-2; 7 nucleotides align to TRBD1. Trimming at V came to 7 bases and at J to 4 bases, leaving 15 bases not matched to a gene. This CDR3 has 16 residues. Looked up from germline, CDR1 is MGHDK and CDR2 is SYGVNS.

This clonotype occurred many times. The chain has TRBV12-3 or TRBV12-4 and TRBJ2-7; either TRBD1 or TRBD2 may supply D (5 bases each). The CDR3 spans 13 residues. V lost 6 bases to trimming and J lost 5 bases, with 14 bases between them. Here the CDR3 DNA reads TGTGCCAGCAGATTAAGATTGGGACACGAGCAGTACTTC. This sequence encodes CASRLRLGHEQYF.

This chain uses TRBV20-1 with TRBJ2-5, with 10 positions matching TRBD2. Trimming at V came to 6 bases and at J to 5 bases, leaving 6 bases not matched to a gene. Germline CDR1 reads DFQATT; CDR2 reads SNEGSKA (reference sequence). The CDR3 is 13 amino acids. The CDR3 region has the DNA TGCAGTGCCCGCGGGGGACTAGCGGAGACCCAGTACTTC. Residues: CSARGGLAETQYF.

The chain employs TRBV7-3 and TRBJ2-7; 13 bases align to TRBD2. Germline loops: CDR1 SGHTA, CDR2 FQGTGA. V shed 5 bases and J 6 bases; nucleotides not matched to a gene: 7. CDR3 length: 15 amino acids. CDR3: CASSRWTSGSREQYF. The DNA of the CDR3 is TGTGCCAGCAGCCGTTGGACTAGCGGGAGTCGCGAGCAGTACTTC.

This chain joins TRBV2 and TRBJ2-5; no definite D call. The CDR3 consists of 11 residues. Germline CDR1 reads SNHLY; CDR2 reads FYNNEI. The V and J ends lost 8 bases and 1 base respectively, with 5 bases between them. The CDR3 region has the DNA TGTGCCAGCTCAGTCCAAGAGACCCAGTACTTC. Translated: CASSVQETQYF.

This chain links TRBV5-1 with TRBJ2-5, with D unclear. Germline V CDR1 and CDR2: SGHRS, YFSETQ. Trimming removed 1 base from V and 5 bases from J, with 18 bases in between. The CDR3 consists of 16 residues. The CDR3, as DNA: TGCGCCAGCAGCTTGAAACAGCGTATAAGAGAGGAGACCCAGTACTTC. It codes for CASSLKQRIREETQYF.

This chain uses TRBV29-1 with TRBJ2-5; TRBD1 matches at 10 bases. CDR3 length: 13 residues. CDR1 is SQVTM, CDR2 ANQGSEA, per germline. J lost 1 base, V lost 7 bases, and 3 bases had no gene match. The CDR3 nucleotides read TGCAGCGGTAGGACAGGGGGCCAAGAGACCCAGTACTTC. Amino acid sequence: CSGRTGGQETQYF.

V is TRBV5-1 and J is TRBJ2-2, with 7 bases lining up with TRBD2. The CDR3 extends over 17 amino acids. V gave up 1 base and J gave up 1 base; unmatched junction bases: 7. From germline, CDR1 is SGHRS and CDR2 YFSETQ. This CDR3 is CASSLLSGTGNTGELFF. CDR3 DNA sequence: TGCGCCAGCAGCTTGTTGAGCGGGACTGGGAACACCGGGGAGCTGTTTTTT.

This clonotype was recorded many times. V and J are TRBV6-6 and TRBJ1-5; D is undetermined. The germline CDR1 and CDR2 sequences are MNHNY and SVGAGI (reference sequence). The germline V and J ends were trimmed by 5 bases and 2 bases, with 10 bases remaining between them. The CDR3 is 14 amino acids. CDR3 nucleotides: TGTGCCAGCAGTGCGAACCTGGGCAATCAGCCCCAGCATTTT. Translating it yields CASSANLGNQPQHF.